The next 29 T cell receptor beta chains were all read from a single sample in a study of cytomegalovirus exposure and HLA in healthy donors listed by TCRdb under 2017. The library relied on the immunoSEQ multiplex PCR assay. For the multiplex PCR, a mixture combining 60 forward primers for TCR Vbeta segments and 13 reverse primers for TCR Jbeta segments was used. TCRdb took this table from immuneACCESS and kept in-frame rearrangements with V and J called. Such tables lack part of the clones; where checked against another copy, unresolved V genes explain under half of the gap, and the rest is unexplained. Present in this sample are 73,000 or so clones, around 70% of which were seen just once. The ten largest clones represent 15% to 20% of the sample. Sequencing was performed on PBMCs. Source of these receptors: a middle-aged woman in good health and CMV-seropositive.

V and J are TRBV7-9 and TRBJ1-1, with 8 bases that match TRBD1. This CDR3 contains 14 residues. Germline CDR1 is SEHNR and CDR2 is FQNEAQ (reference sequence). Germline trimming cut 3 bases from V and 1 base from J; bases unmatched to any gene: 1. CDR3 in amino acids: CASSFGQGNTEAFF. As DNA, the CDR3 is TGTGCCAGCAGCTTCGGACAGGGGAACACTGAAGCTTTCTTT.

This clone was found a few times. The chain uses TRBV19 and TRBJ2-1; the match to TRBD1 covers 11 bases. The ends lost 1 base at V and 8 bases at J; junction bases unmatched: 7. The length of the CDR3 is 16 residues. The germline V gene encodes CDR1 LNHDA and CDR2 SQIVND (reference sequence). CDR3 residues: CASSIAPGQGAYEQFF. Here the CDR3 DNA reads TGTGCCAGTAGTATAGCCCCAGGACAGGGGGCATATGAGCAGTTCTTC.

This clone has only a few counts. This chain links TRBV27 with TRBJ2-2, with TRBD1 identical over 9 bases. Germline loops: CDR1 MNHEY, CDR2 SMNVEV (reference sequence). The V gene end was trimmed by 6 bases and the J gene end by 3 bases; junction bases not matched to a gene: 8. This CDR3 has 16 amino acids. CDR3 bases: TGTGCCAGCAGACTACAGGGGGCGGACGACACCGGGGAGCTGTTTTTT. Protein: CASRLQGADDTGELFF.

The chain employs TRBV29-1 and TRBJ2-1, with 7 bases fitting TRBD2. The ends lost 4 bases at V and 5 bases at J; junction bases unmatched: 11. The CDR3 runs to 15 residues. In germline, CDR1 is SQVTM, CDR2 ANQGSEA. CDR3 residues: CSVALFLAVHNEQFF. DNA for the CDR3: TGCAGCGTTGCCCTCTTCCTAGCGGTTCACAATGAGCAGTTCTTC.

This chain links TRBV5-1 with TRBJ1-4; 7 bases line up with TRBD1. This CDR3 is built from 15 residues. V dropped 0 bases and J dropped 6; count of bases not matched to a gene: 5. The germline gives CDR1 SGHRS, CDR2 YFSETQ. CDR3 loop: CASSLGGQIYEKLFF. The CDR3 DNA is TGCGCCAGCAGCTTGGGGGGACAGATCTATGAAAAACTGTTTTTT.

The CDR3 sequence is CASRPGGRNQPQHF. The CDR3 nucleotides are TGTGCCAGTAGACCCGGGGGGCGGAATCAGCCCCAGCATTTT. The rearrangement uses TRBV19 and TRBJ1-5; TRBD1 is a possible D gene (6 bases). CDR3 size: 14 residues. V shed 6 bases and J shed 4 bases, with 13 bases lying between them. The germline V gene has CDR1 LNHDA and CDR2 SQIVND (reference sequence).

The CDR3 DNA sequence: TGTGCCAGCAGCGTAGGTCCCGACGGGGTTATGACCCAGTACTTC. Encoded protein: CASSVGPDGVMTQYF. The chain recombines TRBV9 with TRBJ2-5, with a possible D match to TRBD2 (5 bases). CDR3 length: 15 residues. Trimming shortened V by 0 bases and J by 7 bases, and 16 bases separated the two germline ends. Germline CDR1 reads SGDLS; CDR2 reads YYNGEE.

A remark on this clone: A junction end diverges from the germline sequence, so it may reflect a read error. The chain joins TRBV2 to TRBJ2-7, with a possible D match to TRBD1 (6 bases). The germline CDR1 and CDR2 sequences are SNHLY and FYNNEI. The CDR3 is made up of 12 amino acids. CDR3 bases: TGTGCCGGCAGTGAGACAGGATACGAGCAGTACTTC. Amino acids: CAGSETGYEQYF.

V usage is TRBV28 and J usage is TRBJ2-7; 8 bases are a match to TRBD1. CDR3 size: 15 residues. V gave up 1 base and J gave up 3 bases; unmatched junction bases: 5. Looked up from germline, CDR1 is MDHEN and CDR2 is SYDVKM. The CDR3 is CASSLSAGGIYEQYF. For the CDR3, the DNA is TGTGCCAGCAGTTTATCTGCAGGGGGCATCTACGAGCAGTACTTC.

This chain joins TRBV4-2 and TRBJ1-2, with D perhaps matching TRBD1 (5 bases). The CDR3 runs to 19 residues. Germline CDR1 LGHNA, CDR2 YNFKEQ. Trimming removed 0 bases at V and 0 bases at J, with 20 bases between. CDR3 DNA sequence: TGTGCCAGCAGCCAAGATATGCGGTCATGGACACCTACTAACTATGGCTACACCTTC. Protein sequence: CASSQDMRSWTPTNYGYTF.

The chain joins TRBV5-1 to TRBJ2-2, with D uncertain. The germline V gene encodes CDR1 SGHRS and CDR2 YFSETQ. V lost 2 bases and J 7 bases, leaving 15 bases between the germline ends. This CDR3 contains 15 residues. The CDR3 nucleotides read TGCGCCAGCAGCTTTTCCGGGTCTGAGCTCGGGGAGCTGTTTTTT. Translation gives CASSFSGSELGELFF. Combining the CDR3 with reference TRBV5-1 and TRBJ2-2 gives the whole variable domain KAGVTQTPRYLIKTRGQQVTLSCSPISGHRSVSWYQQTPGQGLQFLFEYFSETQRNKGNFPGRFSGRQFSNSRSEMNVSTLELGDSALYLCASSFSGSELGELFFGEGSRLTVL.

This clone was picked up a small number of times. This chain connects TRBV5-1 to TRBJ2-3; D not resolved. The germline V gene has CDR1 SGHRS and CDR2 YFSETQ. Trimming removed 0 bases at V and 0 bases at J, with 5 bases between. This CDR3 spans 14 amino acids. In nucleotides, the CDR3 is TGCGCCAGCAGCTTGGTTCAGAGCACAGATACGCAGTATTTT. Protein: CASSLVQSTDTQYF.

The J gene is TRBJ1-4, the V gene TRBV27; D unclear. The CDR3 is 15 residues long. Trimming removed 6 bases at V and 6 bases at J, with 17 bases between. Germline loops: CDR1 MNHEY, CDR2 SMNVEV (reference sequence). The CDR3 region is CASSSLHPRDEKLFF. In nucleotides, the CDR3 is TGTGCCAGCAGCTCCCTACACCCTCGGGATGAAAAACTGTTTTTT. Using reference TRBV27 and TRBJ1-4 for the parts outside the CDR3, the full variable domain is EAQVTQNPRYLITVTGKKLTVTCSQNMNHEYMSWYRQDPGLGLRQIYYSMNVEVTDKGDVPEGYKVSRKEKRNFPLILESPSPNQTSLYFCASSSLHPRDEKLFFGSGTQLSVL.

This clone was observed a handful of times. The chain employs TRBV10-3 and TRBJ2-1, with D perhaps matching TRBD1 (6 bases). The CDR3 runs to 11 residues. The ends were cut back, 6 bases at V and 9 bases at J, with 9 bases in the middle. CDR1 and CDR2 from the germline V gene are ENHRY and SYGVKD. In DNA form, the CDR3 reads TGTGCCATCAGAGGACAGAGTGAGCAGTTCTTC. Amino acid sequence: CAIRGQSEQFF.

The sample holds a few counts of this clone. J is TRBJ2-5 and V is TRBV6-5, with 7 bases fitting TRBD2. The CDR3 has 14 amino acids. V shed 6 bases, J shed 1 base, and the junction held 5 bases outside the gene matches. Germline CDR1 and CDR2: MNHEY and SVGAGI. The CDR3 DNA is TGTGCCAGCAGCCGCCGACTAGCCCAAGAGACCCAGTACTTC. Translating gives CASSRRLAQETQYF.

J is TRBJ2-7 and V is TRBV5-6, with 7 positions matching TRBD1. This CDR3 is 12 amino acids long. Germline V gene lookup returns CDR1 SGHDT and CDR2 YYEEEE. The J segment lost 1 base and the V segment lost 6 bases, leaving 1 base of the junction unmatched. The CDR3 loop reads CASTRGSYEQYF. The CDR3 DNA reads TGTGCCAGCACCAGGGGGTCCTACGAGCAGTACTTC.

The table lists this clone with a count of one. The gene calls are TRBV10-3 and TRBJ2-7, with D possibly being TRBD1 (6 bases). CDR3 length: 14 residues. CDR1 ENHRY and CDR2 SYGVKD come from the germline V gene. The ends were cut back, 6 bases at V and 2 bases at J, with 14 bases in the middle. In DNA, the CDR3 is TGTGCCATCAGCCCCCGGGACACAACCTACGAGCAGTACTTC. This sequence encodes CAISPRDTTYEQYF.

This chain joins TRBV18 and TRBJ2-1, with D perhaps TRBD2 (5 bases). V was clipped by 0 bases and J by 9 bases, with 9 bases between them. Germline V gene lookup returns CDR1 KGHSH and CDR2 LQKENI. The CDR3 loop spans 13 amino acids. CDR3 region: CASSPPSGAEQFF. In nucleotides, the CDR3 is TGTGCCAGCTCACCACCCAGCGGAGCTGAGCAGTTCTTC.

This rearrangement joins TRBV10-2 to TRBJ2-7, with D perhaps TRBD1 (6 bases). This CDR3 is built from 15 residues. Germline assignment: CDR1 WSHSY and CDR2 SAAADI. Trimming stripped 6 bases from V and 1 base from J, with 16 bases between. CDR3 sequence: CASRHFPGQSYEQYF. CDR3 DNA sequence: TGCGCCAGCAGACATTTCCCTGGACAGTCCTACGAGCAGTACTTC.

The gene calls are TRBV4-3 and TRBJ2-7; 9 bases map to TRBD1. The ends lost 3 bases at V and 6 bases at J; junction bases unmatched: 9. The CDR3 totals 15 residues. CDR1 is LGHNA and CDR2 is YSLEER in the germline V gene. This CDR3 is CASSHPDRGGGEQYF. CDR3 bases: TGCGCCAGCAGCCACCCCGACAGGGGGGGCGGCGAGCAGTACTTC.

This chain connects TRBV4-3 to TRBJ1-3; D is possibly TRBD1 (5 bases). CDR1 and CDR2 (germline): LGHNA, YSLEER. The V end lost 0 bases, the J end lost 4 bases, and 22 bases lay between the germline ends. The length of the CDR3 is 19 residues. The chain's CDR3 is CASSQDKGQGGTVGNTIYF. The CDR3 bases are TGCGCCAGCAGCCAAGATAAAGGCCAGGGTGGTACAGTCGGAAACACCATATATTTT.

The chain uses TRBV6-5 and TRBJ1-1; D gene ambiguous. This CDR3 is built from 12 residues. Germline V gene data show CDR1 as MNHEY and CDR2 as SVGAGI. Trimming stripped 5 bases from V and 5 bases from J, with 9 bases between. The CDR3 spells CASSTIGTEAFF. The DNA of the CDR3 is TGTGCCAGCAGTACCATCGGGACTGAAGCTTTCTTT.

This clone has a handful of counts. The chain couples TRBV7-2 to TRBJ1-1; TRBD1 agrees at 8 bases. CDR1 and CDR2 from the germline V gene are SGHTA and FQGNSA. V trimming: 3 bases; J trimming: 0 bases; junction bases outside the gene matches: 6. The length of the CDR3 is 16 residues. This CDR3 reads CASSFGQGRMNTEAFF. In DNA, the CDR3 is TGTGCCAGCAGCTTCGGACAGGGTCGCATGAACACTGAAGCTTTCTTT.

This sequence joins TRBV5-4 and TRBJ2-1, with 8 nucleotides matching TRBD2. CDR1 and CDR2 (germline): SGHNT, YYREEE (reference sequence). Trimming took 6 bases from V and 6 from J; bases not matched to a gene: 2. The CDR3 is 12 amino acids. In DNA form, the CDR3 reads TGTGCCAGCAAAGGACTAGCCAATGAGCAGTTCTTC. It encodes CASKGLANEQFF.

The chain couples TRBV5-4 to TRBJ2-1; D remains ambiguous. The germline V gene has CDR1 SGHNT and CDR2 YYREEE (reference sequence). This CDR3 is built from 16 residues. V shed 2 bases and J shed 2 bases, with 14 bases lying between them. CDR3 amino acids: CASSLQDPQPYNEQFF. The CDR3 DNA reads TGTGCCAGCAGCTTACAAGACCCACAGCCCTACAATGAGCAGTTCTTC. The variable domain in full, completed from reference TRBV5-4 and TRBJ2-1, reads ETGVTQSPTHLIKTRGQQVTLRCSSQSGHNTVSWYQQALGQGPQFIFQYYREEENGRGNFPPRFSGLQFPNYSSELNVNALELDDSALYLCASSLQDPQPYNEQFFGPGTRLTVL.

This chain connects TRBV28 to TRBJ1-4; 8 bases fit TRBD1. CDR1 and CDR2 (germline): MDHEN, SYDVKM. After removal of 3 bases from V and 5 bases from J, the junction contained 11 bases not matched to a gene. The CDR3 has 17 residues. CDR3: CASSFPGVQGGNEKLFF. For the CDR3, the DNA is TGTGCCAGCAGTTTCCCAGGGGTACAGGGGGGGAATGAAAAACTGTTTTTT.

The CDR3 loop reads CASSEGGAGQETQYF. In nucleotides, the CDR3 is TGCGCCAGCAGTGAGGGGGGGGCGGGACAAGAGACCCAGTACTTC. The chain joins TRBV10-1 to TRBJ2-5; D is perhaps TRBD2 (7 bases). Looked up from germline, CDR1 is WNHNN and CDR2 is SYGVQD (reference sequence). V lost 2 bases, J lost 2 bases, and 12 bases lay in between. This CDR3 has 15 residues.

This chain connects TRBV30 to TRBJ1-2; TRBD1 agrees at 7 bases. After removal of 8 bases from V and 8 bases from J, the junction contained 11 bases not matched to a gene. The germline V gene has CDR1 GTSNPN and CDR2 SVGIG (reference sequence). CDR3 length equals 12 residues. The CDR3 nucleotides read TGTGCCGCCACCGACAGGGCAGAAGGCTACACCTTC. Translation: CAATDRAEGYTF.

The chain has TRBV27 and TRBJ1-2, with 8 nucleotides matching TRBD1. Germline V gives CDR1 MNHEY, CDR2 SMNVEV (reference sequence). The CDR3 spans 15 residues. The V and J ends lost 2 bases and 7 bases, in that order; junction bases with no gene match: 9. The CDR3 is CASSLTGQGRGGYTF. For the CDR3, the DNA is TGTGCCAGCAGTTTAACCGGACAGGGAAGGGGTGGCTACACCTTC.